This T cell receptor beta chain was retrieved from a study of shared clonotypes between healthy human individuals. About the study: The donors, a couple of women and three men, were aged 18 to 49. Study-wide points: Limited genetic and exposure-history diversity came from having few donors.

There were only Caucasian adults among the donors, and all lived in Nashville, Tennessee. In this sample, this clone turned up a few times. Antigen: not known. Genomic DNA of each subset was evenly split across several immunoSEQ plates. Profiling relied on immunoSEQ multiplex PCR, and the TCRdb table lists in-frame clones only, not all of them. The sample yields 190,000 or so clones, 66% seen once. Germline V lookup: CDR1 SGDLS, CDR2 YYNGEE. V lost 3 bases and J lost 3; bases outside the gene matches: 1. The CDR3 is made up of 15 amino acids. The specimen was memory CD4+ T cells sorted from blood. Subset of the sample: CD45RA-negative fraction. The rearrangement uses TRBV9 and TRBJ2-7; 15 bases are shared with TRBD2. The origin of this receptor is a man aged 25 to 40 in good health. In DNA form, the CDR3 reads TGTGCCAGCAGCGAGGGACTAGCGGGAGGCTACGAGCAGTACTTC. It translates to CASSEGLAGGYEQYF.